The rows below give T cell receptor beta chains drawn from one sample of a study of blood T cell repertoires in COVID-19. The assay was immunoSEQ multiplex PCR, and TCRdb's table has in-frame clones only and misses some. The sample has 250,000 or so clones, roughly 82% seen once. Sequencing was done on a sample of peripheral blood. Receptor source: a man aged 35-49 years who had recovered from COVID-19. Each CDR3 is given with its conserved first and last residue. Fields, in order: D gene, J gene, CDR3 length, clone size, V gene, CDR3 protein, CDR3 DNA. A D gene is named only where the DNA matches it firmly. Clone sizes are given selectively: once, few, many, or a class where the clone is expanded.

>-|TRBJ2-7|13|-|TRBV5-1
CASSLANPHEQYF
TGCGCCAGCAGCTTGGCAAATCCCCACGAGCAGTACTTC
>TRBD2|TRBJ2-1|20|-|TRBV5-1
CASSLVLGLAGGETYNEQFF
TGCGCCAGCAGCTTGGTCTTGGGACTAGCGGGAGGAGAAACCTACAATGAGCAGTTCTTC
>-|TRBJ1-5|14|-|TRBV15
CATSGGRSNQPQHF
TGTGCCACCAGTGGAGGGAGAAGCAATCAGCCCCAGCATTTT
>-|TRBJ2-7|13|-|TRBV7-8
CASSWSISYEQYF
TGTGCCAGCAGCTGGAGCATTTCTTACGAGCAGTACTTC
>TRBD1|TRBJ2-2|15|-|TRBV2
CASNRQGISTGELFF
TGTGCCAGCAATCGACAGGGTATCTCCACCGGGGAGCTGTTTTTT
>-|TRBJ1-6|13|-|TRBV27
CASSPISPRALHF
TGTGCCAGCAGTCCTATTAGTCCCCGAGCCCTCCACTTT
>-|TRBJ2-3|14|-|TRBV30
CAWSRLASTDTQYF
TGTGCCTGGAGCCGGCTAGCGAGCACAGATACGCAGTATTTT
>TRBD2|TRBJ2-5|18|few|TRBV3-1/TRBV3-2
CASSQSRESGTHQETQYF
TGTGCCAGCAGCCAATCAAGGGAGAGCGGGACTCACCAAGAGACCCAGTACTTC
>-|TRBJ1-6|14|few|TRBV7-9
CASSFQGRDSPLHF
TGTGCCAGCAGCTTCCAGGGAAGGGATTCACCCCTCCACTTT
>TRBD2|TRBJ2-1|14|few|TRBV5-1
CASSSTSGRIEQFF
TGCGCCAGCAGCTCGACTAGCGGGAGAATTGAGCAGTTCTTC
>TRBD1|TRBJ1-1|14|-|TRBV19
CASIKDRVNTEAFF
TGTGCCAGTATCAAGGACAGGGTGAACACTGAAGCTTTCTTT
>-|TRBJ2-3|14|-|TRBV7-9
CASSLSTSTDTQYF
TGTGCCAGCAGCTTATCGACTAGCACAGATACGCAGTATTTT
>-|TRBJ2-3|14|-|TRBV2
CASSAQGTTDTQYF
TGTGCCAGCAGTGCCCAGGGGACCACAGATACGCAGTATTTT
>TRBD2|TRBJ2-1|14|once|TRBV12-5
CASALAGYGNEQFF
TGTGCTAGTGCGCTAGCGGGATATGGCAATGAGCAGTTCTTC
>TRBD2|TRBJ2-5|20|once|TRBV6-2/TRBV6-3
CASSTLAGSAASGTQETQYF
TGTGCCAGCAGTACACTCGCAGGGTCGGCGGCTAGCGGGACCCAAGAGACCCAGTACTTC
>-|TRBJ2-2|11|-|TRBV7-8
CASSPRGELFF
TGTGCCAGCAGCCCCCGGGGGGAGCTGTTTTTT
>TRBD1|TRBJ2-5|16|-|TRBV19
CASSIDLSQGAETQYF
TGTGCCAGTAGTATAGATCTCTCACAGGGGGCGGAGACCCAGTACTTC
>TRBD1|TRBJ2-5|15|-|TRBV30
CAGIPGQGGRETQYF
TGTGCCGGAATTCCGGGACAGGGGGGCCGGGAGACCCAGTACTTC
>TRBD2|TRBJ2-3|17|-|TRBV14
CASSQLAGVRGTDTQYF
TGTGCCAGCAGCCAACTAGCGGGAGTTAGGGGCACAGATACGCAGTATTTT
>-|TRBJ2-3|14|few|TRBV7-9
CASSRSLRTDTQYF
TGTGCCAGCAGCCGGTCACTCCGCACAGATACGCAGTATTTT
>-|TRBJ1-5|14|-|TRBV9
CASSPQGSNQPQHF
TGTGCCAGCAGCCCCCAGGGGAGCAATCAGCCCCAGCATTTT
>-|TRBJ2-5|13|-|TRBV18
CASSPRAEETQYF
TGTGCCAGCTCACCCCGTGCAGAAGAGACCCAGTACTTC
>-|TRBJ2-4|16|-|TRBV4-3
CASSQESTLGQNIQYF
TGCGCCAGCAGCCAAGAGTCGACCCTGGGCCAAAACATTCAGTACTTC
>-|TRBJ1-2|18|-|TRBV7-9
CASSFEEGTGGNNYGYTF
TGTGCCAGCAGCTTCGAGGAGGGAACAGGAGGAAATAACTATGGCTACACCTTC
>TRBD1|TRBJ1-4|19|once|TRBV2
CASSEIGTEDFATNEKLFF
TGTGCCAGCAGTGAAATAGGGACAGAAGACTTTGCAACTAATGAAAAACTGTTTTTT
>TRBD1|TRBJ2-1|14|-|TRBV10-1
CASSSTVQGSEQFF
TGCGCCAGCAGTTCCACAGTACAGGGGAGTGAGCAGTTCTTC
>-|TRBJ2-6|15|-|TRBV3-1/TRBV3-2
CASSQSGSGANVLTF
TGTGCCAGCAGCCAAAGCGGATCTGGGGCCAACGTCCTGACTTTC
>-|TRBJ2-1|17|-|TRBV4-3
CASSQGAPTSSYNEQFF
TGCGCCAGCAGCCAAGGCGCACCTACGAGCTCCTACAATGAGCAGTTCTTC
>-|TRBJ2-7|13|-|TRBV11-3
CASSLEQTYEQYF
TGTGCCAGCAGCTTAGAACAGACCTACGAGCAGTACTTC
>-|TRBJ2-2|16|-|TRBV11-2
CASSLVFQMNTGELFF
TGTGCCAGCAGCTTAGTCTTTCAGATGAACACCGGGGAGCTGTTTTTT
>TRBD2|TRBJ2-7|14|-|TRBV7-2
CASSYSLAGDEQYF
TGTGCCAGCAGCTACTCACTAGCGGGGGACGAGCAGTACTTC